This T cell receptor (beta chain) was captured in a study of shared clonotypes between healthy human individuals. Profiled with immunoSEQ multiplex PCR; TCRdb holds only in-frame clones, not every one. Of 2 million to 2.5 million clones listed, more than 90% are singletons. There are 17 residues in the CDR3. V lost 7 bases to trimming and J lost 2 bases; unmatched junction nucleotides: 16. The germline V gene has CDR1 ENHRY and CDR2 SYGVKD. Sequenced input: naive CD4+ T cells sorted from blood. Subset reported: CD45RA+ positively selected. The TCR sequence derives from a man aged 18 to 29 in good health. The gene calls are TRBV10-3 and TRBJ2-7; TRBD2 agrees at 8 bases. In DNA form, the CDR3 reads TGTGCCATCAATTCGCCGGGACTAGTTCAGGATACCTACGAGCAGTACTTC. Its protein is CAINSPGLVQDTYEQYF.